This T cell receptor beta chain stems from a study of blood T cell repertoires in COVID-19. The length of the CDR3 is 14 residues. Germline loops: CDR1 LGHDT, CDR2 YNNKEL (reference sequence). The germline V and J ends were trimmed by 6 bases and 4 bases, with 15 bases remaining between them. Profiling relied on immunoSEQ multiplex PCR, and the TCRdb table lists in-frame clones only, not all of them. The sample includes some 390,000 clones, 85% to 90% of them seen just once. The material sequenced was peripheral blood. This sequence joins TRBV3-1 (or the pseudogene TRBV3-2) and TRBJ1-2; possibly TRBD1 for D (6 bases). This clonotype was obtained from a human donor in a cohort sampled during active COVID-19. CDR3 loop: CASRPDSVGYGYTF. The CDR3 DNA is TGTGCCAGCAGGCCGGACAGTGTCGGCTATGGCTACACCTTC.